There are many counts of the clone carrying this T cell receptor (beta chain). TCRdb's table, derived via immunoSEQ multiplex PCR, lists solely in-frame clones and lacks some. This repertoire shows approximately 110,000 clones, about nine tenths found once; its top ten account for approximately 4%. The sample belongs to a study of control samples from healthy donors and cancer patients. The CDR3 covers 12 residues. V lost 7 bases and J lost 5, with 10 bases in between. Germline values: CDR1 MDHEN, CDR2 SYDVKM. The chain carries TRBV28 and TRBJ2-3; D gene unclear. Sample: blood. This receptor was identified in a human donor in good health. The donor label of this sample is uncertain. The CDR3 DNA is TGTGCCAGCACGAATTACGGAGATACGCAGTATTTT. Translation: CASTNYGDTQYF.